This T cell receptor beta chain was sequenced for a study of CD4 T cells in relation to SARS-CoV-2 and coronaviruses. Sequenced by immunoSEQ multiplex PCR; TCRdb stores in-frame clones only, minus some. The top ten clones hold 17% of a sample with roughly 10,000 clones, roughly three quarters of them seen once. The germline V gene has CDR1 SGHAT and CDR2 FQDESV (reference sequence). V was pared by 6 bases and J by 17 bases, with 22 bases between. The CDR3 is 13 amino acids. About this clone itself: The antigen remains undetermined.

Before the COVID-19 pandemic, during about 2011-2019, CD4+ T cells were taken from unexposed donors. After nine to ten days of culture, CD4+ T cells were isolated. This sequence originates from a human donor in good health. The chain recombines TRBV11-1 with TRBJ2-2, with D possibly matching TRBD2 (6 bases). Sequencing was done on a sample of CD4+ T cells from PBMCs, cultured in vitro. CDR3 nucleotides: TGTGCCAGCAGTTCTAGAGCCGGCGGGGTCCCTTTTTTT. This codes for CASSSRAGGVPFF.